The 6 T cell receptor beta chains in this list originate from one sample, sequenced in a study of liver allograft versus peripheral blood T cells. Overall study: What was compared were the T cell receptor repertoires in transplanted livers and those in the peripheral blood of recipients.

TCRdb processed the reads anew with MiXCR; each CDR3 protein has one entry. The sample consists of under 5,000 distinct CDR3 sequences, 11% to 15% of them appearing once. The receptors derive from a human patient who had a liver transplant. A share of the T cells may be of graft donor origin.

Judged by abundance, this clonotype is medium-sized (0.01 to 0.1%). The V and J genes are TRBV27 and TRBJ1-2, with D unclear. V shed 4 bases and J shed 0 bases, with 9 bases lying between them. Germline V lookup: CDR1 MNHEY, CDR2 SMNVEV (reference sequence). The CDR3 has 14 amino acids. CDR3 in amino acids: CASSSLGANYGYTF. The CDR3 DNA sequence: TGTGCCAGCAGTTCTCTGGGAGCTAACTATGGCTACACCTTC.

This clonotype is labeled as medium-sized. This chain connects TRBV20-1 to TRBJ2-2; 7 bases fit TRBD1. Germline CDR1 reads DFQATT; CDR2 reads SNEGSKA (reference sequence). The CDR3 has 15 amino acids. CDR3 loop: CSLPYRGPNTGELFF. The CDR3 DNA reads TGCAGCCTACCTTACAGGGGTCCGAACACCGGGGAGCTGTTTTTT.

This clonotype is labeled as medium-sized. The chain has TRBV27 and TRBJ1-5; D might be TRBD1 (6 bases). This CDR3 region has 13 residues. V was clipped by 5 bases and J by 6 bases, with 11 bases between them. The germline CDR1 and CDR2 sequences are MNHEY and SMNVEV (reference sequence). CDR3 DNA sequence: TGTGCCAGCAGTCTCACAGGGAGTCAGCCCCAGCATTTT. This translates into CASSLTGSQPQHF.

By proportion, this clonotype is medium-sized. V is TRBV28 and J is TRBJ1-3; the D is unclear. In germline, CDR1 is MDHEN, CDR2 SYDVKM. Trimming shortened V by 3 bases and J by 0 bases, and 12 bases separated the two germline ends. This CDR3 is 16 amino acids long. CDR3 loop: CASSFLHSYSGNTIYF. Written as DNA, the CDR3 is TGTGCCAGCAGTTTTCTGCACAGTTACTCTGGAAACACCATATATTTT.

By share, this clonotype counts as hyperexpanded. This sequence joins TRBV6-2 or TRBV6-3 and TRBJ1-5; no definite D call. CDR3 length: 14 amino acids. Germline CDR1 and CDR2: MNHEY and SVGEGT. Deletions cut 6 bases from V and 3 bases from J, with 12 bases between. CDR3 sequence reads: CASRTGRPNQPQHF. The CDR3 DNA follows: TGTGCCAGCAGAACTGGACGGCCCAATCAGCCCCAGCATTTT.

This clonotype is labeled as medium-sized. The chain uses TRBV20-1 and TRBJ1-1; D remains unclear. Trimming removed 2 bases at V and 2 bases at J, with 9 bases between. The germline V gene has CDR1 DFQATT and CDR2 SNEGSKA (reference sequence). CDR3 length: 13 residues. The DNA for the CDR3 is TGCAGTGCTAGAAGGTCAGGTAACACTGAAGCTTTCTTT. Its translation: CSARRSGNTEAFF.